This TCR beta chain was obtained from a study of cytomegalovirus exposure and HLA in healthy donors. Findings of the study overall: For most TCR beta V segments, an earlier analysis put the productive rate at about 90% or about 30% of the time.

V shed 5 bases and J 1 base; nucleotides not matched to a gene: 6. The CDR3 spans 16 residues. Germline V gene lookup returns CDR1 LNHNV and CDR2 YYDKDF (reference sequence). PCR used 60 Vbeta primers and 13 Jbeta primers. In the study's own analysis: Roughly 11 million shared chains were among the roughly 80 million unique TCR beta chains that a later analysis counted. TCRdb's copy holds only in-frame clones and misses some; the assay was immunoSEQ multiplex PCR. D and trimming were read from the DNA, whereas the V and J calls and clone size are those reported in that table. This sample's table reports around 120,000 clones. Worth noting for this clone: No antigen is known for it.

The sample comprised PBMCs. The genes are TRBV15 and TRBJ2-2; 8 bases are shared with TRBD1. This TCR came from a man between 18 and 29 years old in good health and CMV-seronegative. CDR3 coding DNA: TGTGCCACCAGCCAGGACAGGGCCCAGAACACCGGGGAGCTGTTTTTT. Translation: CATSQDRAQNTGELFF.